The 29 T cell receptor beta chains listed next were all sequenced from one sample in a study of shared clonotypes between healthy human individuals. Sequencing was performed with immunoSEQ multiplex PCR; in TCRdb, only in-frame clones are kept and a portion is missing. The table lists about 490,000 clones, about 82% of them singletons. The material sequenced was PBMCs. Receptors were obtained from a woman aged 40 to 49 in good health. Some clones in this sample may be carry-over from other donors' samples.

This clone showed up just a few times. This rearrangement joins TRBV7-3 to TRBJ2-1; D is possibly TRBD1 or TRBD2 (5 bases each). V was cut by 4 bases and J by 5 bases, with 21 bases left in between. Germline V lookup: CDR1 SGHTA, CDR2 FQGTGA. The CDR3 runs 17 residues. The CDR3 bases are TGTGCCAGCAGCTCGGGCTCTGGGGGACGAGGAAACAATGAGCAGTTCTTC. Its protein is CASSSGSGGRGNNEQFF.

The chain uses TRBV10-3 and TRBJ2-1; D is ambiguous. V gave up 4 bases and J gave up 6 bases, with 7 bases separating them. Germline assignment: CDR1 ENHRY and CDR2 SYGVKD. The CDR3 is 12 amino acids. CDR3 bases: TGTGCCATCAGTGCCCCAGTCAATGAGCAGTTCTTC. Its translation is CAISAPVNEQFF.

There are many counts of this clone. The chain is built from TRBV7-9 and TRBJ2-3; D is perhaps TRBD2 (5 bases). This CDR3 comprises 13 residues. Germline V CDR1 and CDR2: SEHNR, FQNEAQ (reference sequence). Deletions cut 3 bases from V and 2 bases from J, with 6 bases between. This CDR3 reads CASSFRDTDTQYF. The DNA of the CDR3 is TGTGCCAGCAGCTTTCGGGACACAGATACGCAGTATTTT.

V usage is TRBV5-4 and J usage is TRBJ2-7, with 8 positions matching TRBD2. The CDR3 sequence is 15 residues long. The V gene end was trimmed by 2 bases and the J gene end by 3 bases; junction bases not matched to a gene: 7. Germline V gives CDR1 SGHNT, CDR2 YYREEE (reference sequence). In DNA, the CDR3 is TGTGCCAGCAGCTTAGCCGTAGCGGGGATCTACGAGCAGTACTTC. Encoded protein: CASSLAVAGIYEQYF.

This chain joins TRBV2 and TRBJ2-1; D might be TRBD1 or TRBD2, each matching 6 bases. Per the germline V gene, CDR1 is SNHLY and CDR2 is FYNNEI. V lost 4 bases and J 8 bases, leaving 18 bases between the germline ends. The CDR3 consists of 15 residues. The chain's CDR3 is CASSGGAGPHDEQFF. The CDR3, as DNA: TGTGCCAGCAGTGGGGGGGCGGGCCCACACGATGAGCAGTTCTTC.

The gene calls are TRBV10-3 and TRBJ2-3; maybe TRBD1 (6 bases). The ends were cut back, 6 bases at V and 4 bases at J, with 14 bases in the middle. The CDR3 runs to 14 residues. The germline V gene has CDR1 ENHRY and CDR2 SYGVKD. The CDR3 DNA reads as TGTGCCATCAGGGTTAGGGGGATCGCAGATACGCAGTATTTT. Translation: CAIRVRGIADTQYF.

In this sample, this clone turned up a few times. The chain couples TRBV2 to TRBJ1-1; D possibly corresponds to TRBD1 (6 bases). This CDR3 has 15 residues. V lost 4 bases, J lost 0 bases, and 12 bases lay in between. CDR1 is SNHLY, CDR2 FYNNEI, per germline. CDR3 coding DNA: TGTGCCAGCAGTGGTGGGGACACCATGAACACTGAAGCTTTCTTT. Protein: CASSGGDTMNTEAFF. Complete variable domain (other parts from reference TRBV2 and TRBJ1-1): EPEVTQTPSHQVTQMGQEVILRCVPISNHLYFYWYRQILGQKVEFLVSFYNNEISEKSEIFDDQFSVERPDGSNFTLKIRSTKLEDSAMYFCASSGGDTMNTEAFFGQGTRLTVV.

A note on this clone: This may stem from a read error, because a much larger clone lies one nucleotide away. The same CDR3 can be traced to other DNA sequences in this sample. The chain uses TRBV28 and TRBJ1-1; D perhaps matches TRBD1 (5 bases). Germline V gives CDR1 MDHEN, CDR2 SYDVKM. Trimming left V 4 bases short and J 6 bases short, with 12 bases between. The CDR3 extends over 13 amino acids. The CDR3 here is CASSWGSRSEAFF. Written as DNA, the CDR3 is TGTGCCAGCAGTTGGGGGTCTCGATCTGAAGCTTTCTTT.

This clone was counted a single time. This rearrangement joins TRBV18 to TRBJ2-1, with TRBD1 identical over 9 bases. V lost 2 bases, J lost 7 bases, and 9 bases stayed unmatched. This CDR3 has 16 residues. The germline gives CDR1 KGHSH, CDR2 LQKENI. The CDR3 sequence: CASSPSKGQGRNEQFF. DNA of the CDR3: TGTGCCAGCTCACCAAGTAAGGGACAGGGAAGAAATGAGCAGTTCTTC. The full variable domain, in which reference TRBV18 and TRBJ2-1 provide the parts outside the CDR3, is NAGVMQNPRHLVRRRGQEARLRCSPMKGHSHVYWYRQLPEEGLKFMVYLQKENIIDESGMPKERFSAEFPKEGPSILRIQQVVRGDSAAYFCASSPSKGQGRNEQFFGPGTRLTVL.

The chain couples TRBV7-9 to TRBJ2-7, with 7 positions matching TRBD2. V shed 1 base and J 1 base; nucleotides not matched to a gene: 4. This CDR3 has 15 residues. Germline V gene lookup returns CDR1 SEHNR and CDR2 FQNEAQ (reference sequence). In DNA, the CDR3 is TGTGCCAGCAGCTTAGTACTAGCGACTTCCTACGAGCAGTACTTC. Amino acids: CASSLVLATSYEQYF. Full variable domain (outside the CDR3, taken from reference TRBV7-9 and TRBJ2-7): DTGVSQNPRHKITKRGQNVTFRCDPISEHNRLYWYRQTLGQGPEFLTYFQNEAQLEKSRLLSDRFSAERPKGSFSTLEIQRTEQGDSAMYLCASSLVLATSYEQYFGPGTRLTVT.

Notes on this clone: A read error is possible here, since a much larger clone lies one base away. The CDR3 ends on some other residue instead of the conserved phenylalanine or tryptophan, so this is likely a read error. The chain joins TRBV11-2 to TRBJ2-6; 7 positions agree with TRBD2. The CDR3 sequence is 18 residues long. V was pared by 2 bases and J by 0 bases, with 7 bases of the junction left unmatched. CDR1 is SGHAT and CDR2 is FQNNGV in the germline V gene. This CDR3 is CASSLRGGRLSGANVLTL. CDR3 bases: TGTGCCAGCAGCTTAAGGGGAGGGAGGCTCTCTGGGGCCAACGTCCTGACTCTC.

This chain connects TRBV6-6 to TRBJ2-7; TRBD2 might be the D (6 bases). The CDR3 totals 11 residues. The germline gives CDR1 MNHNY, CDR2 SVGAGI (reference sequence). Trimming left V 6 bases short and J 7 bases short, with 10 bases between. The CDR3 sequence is CASSRDWEQYF. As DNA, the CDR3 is TGTGCCAGCAGCCGGGACTGGGAGCAGTACTTC.

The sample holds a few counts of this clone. CDR3 DNA: TGCGCCAGCAGCTTGGCCGGGGGCAGATCGGACGCTGAAGCTTTCTTT. This gives the protein CASSLAGGRSDAEAFF. This sequence joins TRBV5-1 and TRBJ1-1; a weak D match, TRBD1 (6 bases). This CDR3 has 16 amino acids. Trimming removed 0 bases at V and 6 bases at J, with 18 bases between. CDR1 is SGHRS and CDR2 is YFSETQ in the germline V gene.

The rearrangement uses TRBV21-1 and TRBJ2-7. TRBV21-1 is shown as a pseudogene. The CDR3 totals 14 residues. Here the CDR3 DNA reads TGTGCCAGCAGCAAAGTTGGCAGCTACTACGAGCAGTACTTC. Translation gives CASSKVGSYYEQYF.

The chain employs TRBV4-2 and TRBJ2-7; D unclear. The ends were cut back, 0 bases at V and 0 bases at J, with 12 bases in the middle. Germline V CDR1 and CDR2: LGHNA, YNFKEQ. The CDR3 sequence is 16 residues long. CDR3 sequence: CASSQDRSLSSYEQYF. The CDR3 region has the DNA TGTGCCAGCAGCCAAGATCGGAGTTTGAGCTCCTACGAGCAGTACTTC.

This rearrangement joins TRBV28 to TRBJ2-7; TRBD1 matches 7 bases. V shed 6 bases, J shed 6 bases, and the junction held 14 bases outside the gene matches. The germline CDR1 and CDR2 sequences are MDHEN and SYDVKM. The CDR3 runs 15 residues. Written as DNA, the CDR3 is TGTGCCAGCAGCCCTCACACTACAGGGGCTCGCGAGCAGTACTTC. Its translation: CASSPHTTGAREQYF.

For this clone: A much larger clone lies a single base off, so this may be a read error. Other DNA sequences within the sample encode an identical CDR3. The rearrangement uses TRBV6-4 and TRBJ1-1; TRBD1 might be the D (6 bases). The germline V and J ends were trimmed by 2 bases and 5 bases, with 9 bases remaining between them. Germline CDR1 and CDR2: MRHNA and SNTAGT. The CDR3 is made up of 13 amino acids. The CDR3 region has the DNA TGTGCCAGCAGTGACGAGGGGGGGACTGAAGCTTTCTTT. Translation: CASSDEGGTEAFF.

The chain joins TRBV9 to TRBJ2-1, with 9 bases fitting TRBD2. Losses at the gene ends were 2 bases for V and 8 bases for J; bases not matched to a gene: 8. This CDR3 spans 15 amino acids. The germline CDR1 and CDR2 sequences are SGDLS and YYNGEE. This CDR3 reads CASSVFAGGRDEQFF. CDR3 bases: TGTGCCAGCAGCGTGTTTGCGGGAGGGCGCGATGAGCAGTTCTTC.

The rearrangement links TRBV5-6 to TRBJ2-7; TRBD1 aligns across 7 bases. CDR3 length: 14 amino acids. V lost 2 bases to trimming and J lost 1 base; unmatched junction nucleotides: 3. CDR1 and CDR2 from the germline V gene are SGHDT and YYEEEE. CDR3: CASSFWDRSYEQYF. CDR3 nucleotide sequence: TGTGCCAGCAGCTTTTGGGACAGATCCTACGAGCAGTACTTC.

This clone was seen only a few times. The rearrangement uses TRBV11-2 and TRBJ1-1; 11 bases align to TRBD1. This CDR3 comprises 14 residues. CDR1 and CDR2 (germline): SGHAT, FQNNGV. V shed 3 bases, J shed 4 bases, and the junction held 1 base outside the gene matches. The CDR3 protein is CASSFGQGATEAFF. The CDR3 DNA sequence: TGTGCCAGCAGCTTTGGACAGGGGGCCACTGAAGCTTTCTTT.

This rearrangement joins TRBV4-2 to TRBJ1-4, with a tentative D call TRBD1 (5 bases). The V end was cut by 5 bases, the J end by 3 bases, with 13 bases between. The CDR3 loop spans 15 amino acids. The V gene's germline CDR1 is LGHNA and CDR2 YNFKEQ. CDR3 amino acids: CASSLMQGPNEKLFF. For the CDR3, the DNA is TGTGCCAGCAGCTTGATGCAGGGACCTAATGAAAAACTGTTTTTT.

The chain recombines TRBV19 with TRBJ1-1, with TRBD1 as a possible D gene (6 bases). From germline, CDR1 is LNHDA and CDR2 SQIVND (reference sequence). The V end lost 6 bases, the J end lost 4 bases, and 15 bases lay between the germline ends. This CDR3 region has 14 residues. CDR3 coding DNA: TGTGCCAGTAGACTTGATGGGACACCCACTGAAGCTTTCTTT. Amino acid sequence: CASRLDGTPTEAFF.

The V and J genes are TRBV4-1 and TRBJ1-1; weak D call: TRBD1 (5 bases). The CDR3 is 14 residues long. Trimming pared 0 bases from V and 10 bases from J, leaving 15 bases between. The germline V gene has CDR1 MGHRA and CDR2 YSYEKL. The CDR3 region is CASSQDRGSLAAFF. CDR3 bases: TGCGCCAGCAGCCAAGATAGGGGAAGCCTGGCAGCTTTCTTT.

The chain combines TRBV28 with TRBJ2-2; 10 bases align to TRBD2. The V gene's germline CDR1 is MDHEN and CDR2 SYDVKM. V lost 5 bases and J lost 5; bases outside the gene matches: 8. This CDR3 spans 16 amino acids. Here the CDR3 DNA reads TGTGCCAGCAGTGGACTAGCGGTTAGAAGGACCGGGGAGCTGTTTTTT. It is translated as CASSGLAVRRTGELFF.

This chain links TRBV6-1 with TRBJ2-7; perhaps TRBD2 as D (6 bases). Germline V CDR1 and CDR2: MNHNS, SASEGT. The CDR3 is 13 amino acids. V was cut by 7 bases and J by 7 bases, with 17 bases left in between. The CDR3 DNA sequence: TGTGCCAGCATGGGTGGCGGGGCCCGGGAGCAGTACTTC. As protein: CASMGGGAREQYF.

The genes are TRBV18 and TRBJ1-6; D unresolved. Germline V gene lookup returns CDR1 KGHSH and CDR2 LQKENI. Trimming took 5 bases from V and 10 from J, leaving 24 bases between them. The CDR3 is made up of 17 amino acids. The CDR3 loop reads CASSSQPGSGPESPLHF. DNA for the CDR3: TGTGCCAGCTCATCCCAGCCGGGGAGTGGGCCCGAATCACCCCTCCACTTT.

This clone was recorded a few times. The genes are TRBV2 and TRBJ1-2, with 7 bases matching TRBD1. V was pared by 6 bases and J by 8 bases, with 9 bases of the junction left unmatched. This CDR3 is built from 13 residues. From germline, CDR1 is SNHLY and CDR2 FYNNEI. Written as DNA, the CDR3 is TGTGCCAGCAGGACAGACAGGGAGGGCGGCTACACCTTC. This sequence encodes CASRTDREGGYTF.

The CDR3 region has the DNA TGTGCCAGCAGTCATACACAGGGGCTCCCCTTCCATGAGCAGTTCTTC. This sequence encodes CASSHTQGLPFHEQFF. V is TRBV27 and J is TRBJ2-1; 7 nucleotides align to TRBD1. Looked up from germline, CDR1 is MNHEY and CDR2 is SMNVEV (reference sequence). The CDR3 sequence is 16 residues long. V lost 5 bases, J lost 8 bases, and 15 bases stayed unmatched.

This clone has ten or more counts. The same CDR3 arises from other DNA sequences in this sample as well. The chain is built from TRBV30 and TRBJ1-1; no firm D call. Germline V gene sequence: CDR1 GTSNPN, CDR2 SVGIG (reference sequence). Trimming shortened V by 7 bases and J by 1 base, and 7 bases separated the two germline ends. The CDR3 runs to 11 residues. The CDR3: CAYKTNTEAFF. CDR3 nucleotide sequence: TGTGCCTACAAAACGAACACTGAAGCTTTCTTT.